These 11 T cell receptor beta chains came from one sample sequenced in a study of blood T cell repertoires in COVID-19. Libraries were prepared by immunoSEQ multiplex PCR; TCRdb keeps only in-frame clonotypes and omits some of them. The sample lists around 210,000 clones; 84% were seen once. Sequencing was performed on peripheral blood. The origin of the receptors is a woman aged 80 or over with COVID-19, enrolled during active disease.

The V call is TRBV5-1, the J call TRBJ1-4, with 8 nucleotides matching TRBD1. CDR1 and CDR2 from the germline V gene are SGHRS and YFSETQ. V trimming: 4 bases; J trimming: 7 bases; junction bases outside the gene matches: 6. The CDR3 sequence is 14 residues long. The CDR3 is CASSTGQGGEKLFF. The CDR3, as DNA: TGCGCCAGCAGCACTGGACAGGGCGGTGAAAAACTGTTTTTT.

J is TRBJ2-7 and V is TRBV18; possible D gene TRBD2, 5 bases. Germline V gene lookup returns CDR1 KGHSH and CDR2 LQKENI. Trimming took 3 bases from V and 5 from J, leaving 17 bases between them. This CDR3 is built from 15 residues. CDR3 residues: CASSPTLGVSNEQYF. The CDR3 coding sequence is TGTGCCAGCTCACCCACTTTGGGAGTTAGCAACGAGCAGTACTTC.

The J gene is TRBJ2-1, the V gene TRBV11-2; D perhaps matches TRBD1 (7 bases). The CDR3 spans 13 residues. Germline V gene data show CDR1 as SGHAT and CDR2 as FQNNGV. Trimming cost V 5 bases and J 6 bases, with 11 bases left between them. CDR3 protein: CASSMQGGNEQFF. The CDR3 region has the DNA TGTGCCAGCAGCATGCAGGGGGGCAATGAGCAGTTCTTC. Filled out from reference TRBV11-2 and TRBJ2-1, the complete variable domain reads EAGVAQSPRYKIIEKRQSVAFWCNPISGHATLYWYQQILGQGPKLLIQFQNNGVVDDSQLPKDRFSAERLKGVDSTLKIQPAKLEDSAVYLCASSMQGGNEQFFGPGTRLTVL.

The chain couples TRBV19 to TRBJ2-7; 7 positions agree with TRBD1. This CDR3 is built from 13 residues. J was trimmed by 6 bases and V by 3 bases; bases with no gene match: 5. CDR1 and CDR2 from the germline V gene are LNHDA and SQIVND (reference sequence). CDR3 nucleotides: TGTGCCAGTAGTATCGGACAGGCCTCCGAGCAGTACTTC. This sequence encodes CASSIGQASEQYF.

The J gene is TRBJ2-1, the V gene TRBV7-6; 12 bases align to TRBD2. The CDR3 has 16 residues. Germline V gene lookup returns CDR1 SGHVS and CDR2 FNYEAQ. With V trimmed by 5 bases and J by 6 bases, 8 bases remained unmatched. The DNA for the CDR3 is TGTGCCAGCAGCACCAGACTAGCGGGGGCCGGCAATGAGCAGTTCTTC. Translation gives CASSTRLAGAGNEQFF.

This clone has only one observation. The rearrangement joins TRBV12-5 to TRBJ2-7; perhaps TRBD1 as D (6 bases). V was clipped by 5 bases and J by 5 bases, with 13 bases between them. The CDR3 has 13 amino acids. Germline values: CDR1 LGHNT, CDR2 FRNRAP. The CDR3, as DNA: TGTGCTAGTGGTGCATCAGGGGTCCACGAGCAGTACTTC. It specifies CASGASGVHEQYF.

J is TRBJ1-3 and V is TRBV29-1; 7 bases line up with TRBD1. This CDR3 is 14 amino acids long. Germline loops: CDR1 SQVTM, CDR2 ANQGSEA. V trimming: 6 bases; J trimming: 0 bases; junction bases outside the gene matches: 5. The CDR3 sequence: CSVSGGVSGNTIYF. In nucleotides, the CDR3 is TGCAGCGTCTCAGGGGGAGTCTCTGGAAACACCATATATTTT.

The chain employs TRBV6-5 and TRBJ1-2; D might be TRBD1 (6 bases). This CDR3 is 15 amino acids long. The V gene's germline CDR1 is MNHEY and CDR2 SVGAGI. With 4 bases removed from V and 4 bases from J, the gap between germline ends came to 16 bases. Here the CDR3 DNA reads TGTGCCAGCAGTTTTGCGGGGGCGGGTGGCTATGGCTACACCTTC. Encoded protein: CASSFAGAGGYGYTF.

This sequence joins TRBV7-9 and TRBJ2-1; 8 bases fit TRBD1. The germline V gene encodes CDR1 SEHNR and CDR2 FQNEAQ (reference sequence). There are 13 residues in the CDR3. Germline trimming cut 3 bases from V and 7 bases from J; bases unmatched to any gene: 2. CDR3: CASSFNRGNEQFF. CDR3 nucleotide sequence: TGTGCCAGCAGCTTCAACAGGGGGAATGAGCAGTTCTTC.

This chain links TRBV9 with TRBJ2-4; 8 positions agree with TRBD1. With 4 bases clipped from V and 5 bases from J, the junction kept 2 bases outside the gene matches. Per germline, CDR1 SGDLS and CDR2 YYNGEE. This CDR3 is built from 13 residues. As DNA, the CDR3 is TGTGCCAGCAGCTACAGGGGGGAAAACATTCAGTACTTC. As protein: CASSYRGENIQYF.

V and J are TRBV5-1 and TRBJ2-1, with D possibly matching TRBD1 (6 bases). The V gene's germline CDR1 is SGHRS and CDR2 YFSETQ. V was shortened by 1 base and J by 0 bases, with 11 bases between the two germline ends. This CDR3 contains 16 residues. The CDR3 spells CASSLFGQSSYNEQFF. The CDR3 bases are TGCGCCAGCAGCTTGTTCGGACAGAGCTCCTACAATGAGCAGTTCTTC. Full variable domain (missing parts from reference TRBV5-1 and TRBJ2-1): KAGVTQTPRYLIKTRGQQVTLSCSPISGHRSVSWYQQTPGQGLQFLFEYFSETQRNKGNFPGRFSGRQFSNSRSEMNVSTLELGDSALYLCASSLFGQSSYNEQFFGPGTRLTVL.